This TCR beta chain was recorded in a study of blood T cell repertoires in COVID-19. Overall study context: In each case, the material was cDNA or gDNA derived from T cells, B-cell-depleted T cells, or PBMCs.

Cohort assignment relied on participant-reported clinical history. With V trimmed by 1 base and J by 7 bases, 7 bases remained unmatched. The CDR3 extends over 16 amino acids. The germline V gene has CDR1 MGHRA and CDR2 YSYEKL. This table comes from immunoSEQ multiplex PCR, and its TCRdb copy is limited to in-frame clones, with some not included. The table records about 280,000 clones, around 89% of them present only once. Sequencing used PBMCs or T cells enriched from blood (not recorded which). This chain joins TRBV4-1 and TRBJ2-2; 9 bases line up with TRBD2. The sequence was collected from a woman between 18 and 29 years old with acute COVID-19. CDR3 coding DNA: TGCGCCAGCAGCCAAGGAGTAGCGGGAGTTGTCGGGGAGCTGTTTTTT. Translated: CASSQGVAGVVGELFF.